The T cell receptor (beta chain) under discussion was sequenced for a study of Graves' ophthalmopathy and Graves' hyperthyroidism. RNA transcripts yielded amplified TCR beta CDR3 regions. HTBI primers were employed in first-round RT-PCR, then a second-round multiplex PCR followed. Each CDR3 protein is one row after TCRdb ran MiXCR on the multiplex PCR reads. The sample has 600,000 to 650,000 distinct CDR3 sequences; approximately 21% are singletons. V was cut by 1 base and J by 0 bases, with 15 bases left in between. Germline V gene lookup returns CDR1 LGHDT and CDR2 YNNKEL (reference sequence). The CDR3 is 17 amino acids. The PBMC fraction was derived from around 9.5 ml of fresh peripheral blood. The table lists this clonotype with a few counts.

The rearrangement uses TRBV3-1 and TRBJ1-1; D is ambiguous. Sequencing input: peripheral blood. This TCR was recovered from a woman between 18 and 29 years old with stable Graves' hyperthyroidism. Some clones in this sample may be carry-over from other donors' samples. The CDR3 here is CASSQGVSGNMNTEAFF. In DNA, the CDR3 is TGTGCCAGCAGCCAAGGTGTCTCGGGGAACATGAACACTGAAGCTTTCTTT. Full variable domain (remainder filled in from reference TRBV3-1 and TRBJ1-1): DTAVSQTPKYLVTQMGNDKSIKCEQNLGHDTMYWYKQDSKKFLKIMFSYNNKELIINETVPNRFSPKSPDKAHLNLHINSLELGDSAVYFCASSQGVSGNMNTEAFFGQGTRLTVV.